This is a list of T cell receptor beta chains from one sample in a study of blood T cell repertoires in COVID-19. The repertoire was sequenced with immunoSEQ multiplex PCR; TCRdb's copy has only in-frame clones and lacks some. The table includes around 290,000 clones, 88% detected once. Input material: PBMCs or T cells enriched from blood (not recorded which). The receptors derive from a woman aged 55 to 70 in a cohort exposed to, infected with or recovered from COVID-19 (not recorded which). Each CDR3 is given with its conserved first and last residue. The D gene is left open where the match is weak. Some rows mark clone size as missing; the rest say once, few, many or name a class of expanded clone.

J: TRBJ1-6; D: TRBD1; V: TRBV9; size: NA; length: 16; DNA: TGTGCCAGCAGCGCCTACGACAGGGGGCCGAATTCACCCCTCCACTTT; CDR3: CASSAYDRGPNSPLHF
J: TRBJ1-5; D: NA; V: TRBV6-2/TRBV6-3; size: once; length: 12; DNA: TGTGCCAGCAGTTATCTCAATCAGCCCCAGCATTTT; CDR3: CASSYLNQPQHF
J: TRBJ2-1; D: TRBD2; V: TRBV4-2; size: NA; length: 15; DNA: TGTGCCAGCAGCTCCACAGCGGGAGCCTACAATGAGCAGTTCTTC; CDR3: CASSSTAGAYNEQFF
J: TRBJ2-7; D: TRBD2; V: TRBV25-1; size: NA; length: 13; DNA: TGTGCCAGCAGTAGCGGGAGCTTCTACGAGCAGTACTTC; CDR3: CASSSGSFYEQYF
J: TRBJ2-7; D: TRBD2; V: TRBV13; size: NA; length: 15; DNA: TGTGCCAGCAGCCCGACTAGCGGGAGGGCCCACGAGCAGTACTTC; CDR3: CASSPTSGRAHEQYF
J: TRBJ2-7; D: NA; V: TRBV5-4; size: NA; length: 12; DNA: TGTGCCAGCAGCTTGGACACCTACGAGCAGTACTTC; CDR3: CASSLDTYEQYF
J: TRBJ1-5; D: NA; V: TRBV2; size: NA; length: 15; DNA: TGTGCCAGCAGTGAAGCGGCGGGGATAAATCAGCCCCAGCATTTT; CDR3: CASSEAAGINQPQHF
J: TRBJ2-3; D: TRBD1; V: TRBV9; size: NA; length: 15; DNA: TGTGCCAGCAGCCCGGGACAGGGGGGCACAGATACGCAGTATTTT; CDR3: CASSPGQGGTDTQYF
J: TRBJ1-1; D: NA; V: TRBV30; size: once; length: 13; DNA: TGTGCCTGGAATCAGGGGAGGAACACTGAAGCTTTCTTT; CDR3: CAWNQGRNTEAFF
J: TRBJ1-5; D: TRBD1; V: TRBV2; size: NA; length: 17; DNA: TGTGCCAGCAGAGACAGGGGACGTCTCCCTAGCAATCAGCCCCAGCATTTT; CDR3: CASRDRGRLPSNQPQHF
J: TRBJ1-6; D: NA; V: TRBV6-5; size: NA; length: 13; DNA: TGTGCCAGCAGTTACCGACCGGGGGGTCGCGTCCACTTT; CDR3: CASSYRPGGRVHF
J: TRBJ2-6; D: TRBD1; V: TRBV9; size: NA; length: 18; DNA: TGTGCCAGCAGCCCCCGGGAGGACAGGGGGCCTGGGGCCAACGTCCTGACTTTC; CDR3: CASSPREDRGPGANVLTF
J: TRBJ2-1; D: TRBD2; V: TRBV24-1; size: once; length: 15; DNA: TGTGCCACCAGTGATCTAGCGGGGGCCTACAATGAGCAGTTCTTC; CDR3: CATSDLAGAYNEQFF
J: TRBJ1-4; D: NA; V: TRBV27; size: NA; length: 16; DNA: TGTGCCAGCAGTGGGACTCCGCTACCGCGTAATGAAAAACTGTTTTTT; CDR3: CASSGTPLPRNEKLFF
J: TRBJ2-7; D: TRBD2; V: TRBV19; size: NA; length: 15; DNA: TGTGCCAGTAGTGCAAGTAGCGGGAGGACTTACGAGCAGTACTTC; CDR3: CASSASSGRTYEQYF
J: TRBJ1-5; D: TRBD1; V: TRBV27; size: NA; length: 15; DNA: TGTGCCAGCAGTTATACAGGGGCCTACAATCAGCCCCAGCATTTT; CDR3: CASSYTGAYNQPQHF
J: TRBJ1-1; D: NA; V: TRBV30; size: once; length: 12; DNA: TGTGCCTGGAACAGGGTTAGCACTGAAGCTTTCTTT; CDR3: CAWNRVSTEAFF
J: TRBJ2-1; D: TRBD2; V: TRBV2; size: NA; length: 15; DNA: TGTGCCAGCCTAAAGCGGGAGGGCCCTTACAATGAGCAGTTCTTC; CDR3: CASLKREGPYNEQFF
J: TRBJ1-2; D: NA; V: TRBV10-2; size: NA; length: 16; DNA: TGCGCCAGCAGTGACGCCCCCCGGGGGTGGAGCTATGGCTACACCTTC; CDR3: CASSDAPRGWSYGYTF
J: TRBJ1-3; D: NA; V: TRBV30; size: once; length: 14; DNA: TGTGCCTGGAGTGGCGGGGCCTCTGGAAACACCATATATTTT; CDR3: CAWSGGASGNTIYF
J: TRBJ2-1; D: TRBD2; V: TRBV5-1; size: NA; length: 14; DNA: TGCGCCAGCAGCTTGCAGACTAGCTCCAATGAGCAGTTCTTC; CDR3: CASSLQTSSNEQFF
J: TRBJ1-5; D: TRBD1; V: TRBV2; size: few; length: 14; DNA: TGTGCCAGCAGCCTCGGACAGGGGGCTCAGCCCCAGCATTTT; CDR3: CASSLGQGAQPQHF
J: TRBJ2-7; D: TRBD1; V: TRBV18; size: NA; length: 16; DNA: TGTGCCAGCTCACCCGACAGGGGTAGGTTGTCTTACGAGCAGTACTTC; CDR3: CASSPDRGRLSYEQYF
J: TRBJ1-3; D: NA; V: TRBV4-3; size: NA; length: 15; DNA: TGCGCCAGCAGCCAGACGGACAGCGGTGGAAACACCATATATTTT; CDR3: CASSQTDSGGNTIYF
J: TRBJ2-3; D: TRBD2; V: TRBV5-1; size: once; length: 15; DNA: TGCGCCAGCAGCTTGACTAGCGGGAGCCCAGATACGCAGTATTTT; CDR3: CASSLTSGSPDTQYF
J: TRBJ1-5; D: NA; V: TRBV28; size: NA; length: 15; DNA: TGTGCCAGCAGTTTTAGCGGAGGGAATAAGCGGCCCCAGCATTTT; CDR3: CASSFSGGNKRPQHF
J: TRBJ1-1; D: NA; V: TRBV20-1; size: NA; length: 11; DNA: TGCAGTGCAGGGGGAATCACTGAAGCTTTCTTT; CDR3: CSAGGITEAFF
J: TRBJ2-1; D: TRBD1; V: TRBV10-3; size: once; length: 14; DNA: TGTGCCATCAGTGAGGGGACAGGGGTCCATGAGCAGTTCTTC; CDR3: CAISEGTGVHEQFF
J: TRBJ2-5; D: TRBD2; V: TRBV4-1; size: once; length: 15; DNA: TGCGCCAGCAGCCAAGAAAGCGGGAGGGTAGAGACCCAGTACTTC; CDR3: CASSQESGRVETQYF
J: TRBJ1-5; D: TRBD1; V: TRBV7-8; size: NA; length: 18; DNA: TGTGCCAGCAGCCCAAGGAGTTGGGACAGGTCCCGCAATCAGCCCCAGCATTTT; CDR3: CASSPRSWDRSRNQPQHF
J: TRBJ2-2; D: TRBD1; V: TRBV19; size: NA; length: 17; DNA: TGTGCCAGTAGTATCGGACAGGGAAACCCTTACACCGGGGAGCTGTTTTTT; CDR3: CASSIGQGNPYTGELFF
J: TRBJ1-1; D: NA; V: TRBV7-2; size: NA; length: 14; DNA: TGTGCCAGCAGCTTACAGGGACTGGTGGGTGAAGCTTTCTTT; CDR3: CASSLQGLVGEAFF
J: TRBJ2-1; D: TRBD2; V: TRBV19; size: NA; length: 16; DNA: TGTGCCAGTAAAAAGCGGGAGGGGAGCTCCTACAATGAGCAGTTCTTC; CDR3: CASKKREGSSYNEQFF
J: TRBJ2-2; D: NA; V: TRBV21-1; size: NA; length: 16; DNA: TGTGCCAGCAGCAAAGTTACAGGAGCGAACACCGGGGAGCTGTTTTTT; CDR3: CASSKVTGANTGELFF
J: TRBJ1-5; D: TRBD1; V: TRBV6-5; size: many; length: 13; DNA: TGTGCCAGCAGCTGGGACAGAGATCAGCCCCAGCATTTT; CDR3: CASSWDRDQPQHF
J: TRBJ1-4; D: TRBD1; V: TRBV6-5; size: few; length: 15; DNA: TGTGCCAGCAGAGACAGGGGGCAAGCTAATGAAAAACTGTTTTTT; CDR3: CASRDRGQANEKLFF
J: TRBJ2-7; D: NA; V: TRBV5-4; size: NA; length: 15; DNA: TGTGCCAGCAGCTTGGGGGCCGGGGGGCAATACGAGCAGTACTTC; CDR3: CASSLGAGGQYEQYF
J: TRBJ2-6; D: NA; V: TRBV2; size: NA; length: 18; DNA: TGTGCCAGCAGTGGGGACCTGGGACTCACCTCTGGGGCCAACGTCCTGACTTTC; CDR3: CASSGDLGLTSGANVLTF
J: TRBJ2-1; D: NA; V: TRBV2; size: once; length: 17; DNA: TGTGCCAGCAGCAAAAAGGGGACTCCTACTTCCTACAATGAGCAGTTCTTC; CDR3: CASSKKGTPTSYNEQFF
J: TRBJ2-4; D: NA; V: TRBV2; size: NA; length: 15; DNA: TGTGCCAGCAGTGACCCAGGCCTAGCCAAAAACATTCAGTACTTC; CDR3: CASSDPGLAKNIQYF
J: TRBJ1-2; D: NA; V: TRBV18; size: NA; length: 12; DNA: TGTGCCAGCTCACCGTCAGGGTATGGCTACACCTTC; CDR3: CASSPSGYGYTF
J: TRBJ2-3; D: NA; V: TRBV3-1/TRBV3-2; size: NA; length: 14; DNA: TGTGCCAGCAGCCAGGGCCTTAGCACAGATACGCAGTATTTT; CDR3: CASSQGLSTDTQYF
J: TRBJ2-3; D: TRBD2; V: TRBV11-1; size: few; length: 15; DNA: TGTGCCAGCAGCGCGGGGGAGAAGAGCACAGATACGCAGTATTTT; CDR3: CASSAGEKSTDTQYF
J: TRBJ1-4; D: TRBD1; V: TRBV28; size: NA; length: 15; DNA: TGTGCCAGCAGTCAATTACAGGGGGGGAGTGAAAAACTGTTTTTT; CDR3: CASSQLQGGSEKLFF
J: TRBJ2-5; D: TRBD2; V: TRBV9; size: NA; length: 16; DNA: TGTGCCAGCAGCGTAGCAGCCGGGAGGAGGGTGGAGACCCAGTACTTC; CDR3: CASSVAAGRRVETQYF
J: TRBJ1-3; D: NA; V: TRBV15; size: NA; length: 14; DNA: TGTGCCACCAGCCGGGGGGCGGCTGGAAACACCATATATTTT; CDR3: CATSRGAAGNTIYF
J: TRBJ1-1; D: NA; V: TRBV9; size: once; length: 11; DNA: TGTGCCAGCGGACGAGGGACTGAAGCTTTCTTT; CDR3: CASGRGTEAFF
J: TRBJ2-3; D: NA; V: TRBV10-3; size: once; length: 13; DNA: TGTGCCATCCTTGGGGGAGGCTCAGATACGCAGTATTTT; CDR3: CAILGGGSDTQYF
J: TRBJ2-3; D: NA; V: TRBV4-1; size: NA; length: 21; DNA: TGCGCCAGCAGCCACAATGCAGCGGCAGGGGGCGGCGGGAGGGCCACAGATACGCAGTATTTT; CDR3: CASSHNAAAGGGGRATDTQYF
J: TRBJ1-5; D: TRBD1; V: TRBV30; size: NA; length: 14; DNA: TGTGCCTGGAGTCCACAGGGGGCAGTTCAGCCCCAGCATTTT; CDR3: CAWSPQGAVQPQHF
J: TRBJ2-7; D: TRBD1; V: TRBV28; size: NA; length: 15; DNA: TGTGCCAGCAGCATCGGGACAGGTGGTCGCTACGAGCAGTACTTC; CDR3: CASSIGTGGRYEQYF
J: TRBJ1-1; D: TRBD1; V: TRBV5-1; size: NA; length: 14; DNA: TGCGCCAGCAGCTTCCAGGGGGGAGGAACTGAAGCTTTCTTT; CDR3: CASSFQGGGTEAFF
J: TRBJ1-1; D: TRBD1; V: TRBV7-2; size: NA; length: 14; DNA: TGTGCCAGCAGCGCCCAGGGGGCGCTGGATGAAGCTTTCTTT; CDR3: CASSAQGALDEAFF